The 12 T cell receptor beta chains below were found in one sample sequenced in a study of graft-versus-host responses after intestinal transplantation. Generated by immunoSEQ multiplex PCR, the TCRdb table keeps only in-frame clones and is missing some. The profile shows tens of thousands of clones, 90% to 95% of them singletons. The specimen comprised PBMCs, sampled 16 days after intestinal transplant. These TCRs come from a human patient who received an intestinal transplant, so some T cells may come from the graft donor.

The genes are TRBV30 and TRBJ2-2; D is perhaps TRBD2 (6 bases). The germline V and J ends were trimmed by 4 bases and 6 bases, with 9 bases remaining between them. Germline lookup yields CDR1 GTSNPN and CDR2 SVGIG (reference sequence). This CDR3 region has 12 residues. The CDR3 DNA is TGTGCCTGGAATGCGGGGCCCGGGGAGCTGTTTTTT. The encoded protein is CAWNAGPGELFF.

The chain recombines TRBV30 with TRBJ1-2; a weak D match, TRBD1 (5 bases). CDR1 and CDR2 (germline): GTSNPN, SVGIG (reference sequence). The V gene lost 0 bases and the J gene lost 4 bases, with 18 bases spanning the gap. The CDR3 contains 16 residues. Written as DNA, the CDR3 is TGTGCCTGGAGTGTAGCTGGATGGGGACCGGCCTATGGCTACACCTTC. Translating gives CAWSVAGWGPAYGYTF.

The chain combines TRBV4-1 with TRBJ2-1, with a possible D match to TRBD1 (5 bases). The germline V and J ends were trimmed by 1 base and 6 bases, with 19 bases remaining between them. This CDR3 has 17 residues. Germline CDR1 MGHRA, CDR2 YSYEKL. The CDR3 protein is CASSQGGAGGVGNEQFF. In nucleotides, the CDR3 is TGCGCCAGCAGCCAAGGTGGGGCCGGCGGCGTTGGCAATGAGCAGTTCTTC.

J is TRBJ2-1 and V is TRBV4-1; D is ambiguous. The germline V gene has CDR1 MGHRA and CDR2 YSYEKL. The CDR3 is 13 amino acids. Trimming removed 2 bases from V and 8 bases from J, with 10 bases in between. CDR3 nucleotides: TGCGCCAGCAGCCAATATAACTGGGATGAGCAGTTCTTC. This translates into CASSQYNWDEQFF.

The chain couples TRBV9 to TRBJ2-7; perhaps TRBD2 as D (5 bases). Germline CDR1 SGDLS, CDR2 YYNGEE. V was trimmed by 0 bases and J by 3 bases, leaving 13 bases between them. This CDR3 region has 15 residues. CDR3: CASSVAEGIGYEQYF. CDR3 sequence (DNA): TGTGCCAGCAGCGTAGCAGAGGGAATAGGCTACGAGCAGTACTTC.

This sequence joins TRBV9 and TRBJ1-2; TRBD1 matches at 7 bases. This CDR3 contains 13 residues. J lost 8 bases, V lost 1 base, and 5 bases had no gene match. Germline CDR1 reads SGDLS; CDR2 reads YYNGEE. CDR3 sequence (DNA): TGTGCCAGCAGCGTAACAACAGGGGACGGCTACACCTTC. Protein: CASSVTTGDGYTF.

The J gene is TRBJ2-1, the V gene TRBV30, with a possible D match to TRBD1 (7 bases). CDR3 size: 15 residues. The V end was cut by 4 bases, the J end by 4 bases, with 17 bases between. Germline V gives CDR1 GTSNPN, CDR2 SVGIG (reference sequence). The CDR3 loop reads CAWIRRGHSYNEQFF. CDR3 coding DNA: TGTGCCTGGATTCGGAGGGGGCACTCGTACAATGAGCAGTTCTTC.

The CDR3 coding sequence is TGTGCCAGCAGTTTATTGCGTGGGAGGGCCCACGAGCAGTACTTC. Protein product: CASSLLRGRAHEQYF. V usage is TRBV28 and J usage is TRBJ2-7, with 7 nucleotides matching TRBD2. The CDR3 spans 15 residues. V dropped 1 base and J dropped 5; count of bases not matched to a gene: 8. CDR1 is MDHEN, CDR2 SYDVKM, per germline. The whole variable domain, remainder taken from reference TRBV28 and TRBJ2-7, is DVKVTQSSRYLVKRTGEKVFLECVQDMDHENMFWYRQDPGLGLRLIYFSYDVKMKEKGDIPEGYSVSREKKERFSLILESASTNQTSMYLCASSLLRGRAHEQYFGPGTRLTVT.

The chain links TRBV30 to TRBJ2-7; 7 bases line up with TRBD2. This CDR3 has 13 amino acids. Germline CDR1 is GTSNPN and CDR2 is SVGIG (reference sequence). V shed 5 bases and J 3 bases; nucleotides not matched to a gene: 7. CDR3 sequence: CAWASAGLYEQYF. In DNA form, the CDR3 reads TGTGCCTGGGCATCAGCGGGACTCTACGAGCAGTACTTC.

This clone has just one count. CDR3 region: CASSLVEQFF. In DNA form, the CDR3 reads TGTGCCAGCAGCTTAGTTGAGCAGTTCTTC. The rearrangement uses TRBV11-2 and TRBJ2-1, with D unresolved. V shed 1 base and J shed 9 bases, with 1 base lying between them. Per germline, CDR1 SGHAT and CDR2 FQNNGV. The CDR3 is made up of 10 amino acids.

CDR3 region: CASSHRTGKSTEAFF. In DNA, the CDR3 is TGCGCCAGCAGCCATAGGACAGGGAAAAGTACTGAAGCTTTCTTT. The chain links TRBV4-3 to TRBJ1-1; 8 nucleotides line up with TRBD1. CDR1 and CDR2 (germline): LGHNA, YSLEER. The CDR3 loop spans 15 amino acids. Unmatched junction bases numbered 8, after V lost 3 bases and J lost 5 bases.

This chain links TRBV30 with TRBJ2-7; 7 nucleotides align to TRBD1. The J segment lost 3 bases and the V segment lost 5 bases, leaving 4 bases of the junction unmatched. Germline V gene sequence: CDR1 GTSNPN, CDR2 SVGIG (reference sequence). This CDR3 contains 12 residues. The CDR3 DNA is TGTGCCTGGGTTAGACAGGGCTACGAGCAGTACTTC. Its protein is CAWVRQGYEQYF.